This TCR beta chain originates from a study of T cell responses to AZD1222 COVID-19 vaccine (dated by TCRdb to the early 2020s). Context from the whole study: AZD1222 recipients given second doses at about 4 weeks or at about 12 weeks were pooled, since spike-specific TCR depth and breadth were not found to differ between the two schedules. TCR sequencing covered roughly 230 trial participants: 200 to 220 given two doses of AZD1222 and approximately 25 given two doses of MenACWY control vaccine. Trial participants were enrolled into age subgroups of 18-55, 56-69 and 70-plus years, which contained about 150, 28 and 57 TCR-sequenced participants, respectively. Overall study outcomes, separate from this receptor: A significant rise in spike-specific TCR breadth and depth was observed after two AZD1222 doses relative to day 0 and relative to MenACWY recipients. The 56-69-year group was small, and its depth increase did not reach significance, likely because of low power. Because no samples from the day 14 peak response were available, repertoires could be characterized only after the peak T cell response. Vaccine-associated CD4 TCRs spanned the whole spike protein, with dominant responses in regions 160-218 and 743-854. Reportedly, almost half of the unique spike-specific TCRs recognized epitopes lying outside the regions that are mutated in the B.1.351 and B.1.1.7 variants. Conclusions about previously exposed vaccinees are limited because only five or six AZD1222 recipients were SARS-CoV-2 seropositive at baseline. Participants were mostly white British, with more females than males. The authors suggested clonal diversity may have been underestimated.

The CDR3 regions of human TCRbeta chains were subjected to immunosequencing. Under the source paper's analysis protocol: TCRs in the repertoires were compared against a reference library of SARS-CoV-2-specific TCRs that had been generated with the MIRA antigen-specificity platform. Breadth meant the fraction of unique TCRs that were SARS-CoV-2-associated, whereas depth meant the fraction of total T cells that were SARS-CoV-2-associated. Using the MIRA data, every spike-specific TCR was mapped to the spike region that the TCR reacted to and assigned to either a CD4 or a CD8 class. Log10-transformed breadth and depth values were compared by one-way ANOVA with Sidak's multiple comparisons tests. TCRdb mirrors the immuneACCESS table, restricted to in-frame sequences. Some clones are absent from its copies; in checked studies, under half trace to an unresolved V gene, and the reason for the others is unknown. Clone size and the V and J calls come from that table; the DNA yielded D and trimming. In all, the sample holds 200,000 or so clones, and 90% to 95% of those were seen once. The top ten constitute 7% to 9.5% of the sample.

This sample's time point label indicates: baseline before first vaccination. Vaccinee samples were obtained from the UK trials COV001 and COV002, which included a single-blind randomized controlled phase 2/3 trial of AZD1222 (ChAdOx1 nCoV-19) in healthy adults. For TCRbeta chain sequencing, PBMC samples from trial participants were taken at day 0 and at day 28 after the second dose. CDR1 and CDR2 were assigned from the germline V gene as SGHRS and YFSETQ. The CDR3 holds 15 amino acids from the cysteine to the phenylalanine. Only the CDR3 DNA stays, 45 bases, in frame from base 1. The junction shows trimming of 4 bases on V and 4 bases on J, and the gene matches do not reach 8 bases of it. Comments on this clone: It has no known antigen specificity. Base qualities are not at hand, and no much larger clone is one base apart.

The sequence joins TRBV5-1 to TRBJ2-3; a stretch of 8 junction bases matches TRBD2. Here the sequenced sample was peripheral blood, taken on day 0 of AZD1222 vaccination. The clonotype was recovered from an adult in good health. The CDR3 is CASSVGLGGSDTQYF. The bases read TGCGCCAGCAGCGTGGGACTAGGGGGGTCAGATACGCAGTATTTT. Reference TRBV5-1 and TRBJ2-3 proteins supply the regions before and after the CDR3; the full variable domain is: KAGVTQTPRYLIKTRGQQVTLSCSPISGHRSVSWYQQTPGQGLQFLFEYFSETQRNKGNFPGRFSGRQFSNSRSEMNVSTLELGDSALYLCASSVGLGGSDTQYFGPGTRLTVL.